These 32 T cell receptor beta chains were all obtained from the same sample, sequenced in a study of response to subunit inactivated influenza vaccine. TCRdb fed the RT-PCR reads into MiXCR, producing one record per CDR3 protein. The table has about 650,000 distinct CDR3 sequences, 12% to 15% seen once; the top ten hold approximately 7.6%. This specimen consisted of PBMCs from blood, obtained around two weeks before vaccination. Receptors originate from a man aged 50-60 years who received an inactivated influenza vaccine.

In its sample, this clonotype was seen a few times. The chain links TRBV10-3 to TRBJ1-1; unclear D gene. Trimming pared 3 bases from V and 1 base from J, leaving 9 bases between. CDR1 is ENHRY and CDR2 is SYGVKD in the germline V gene. This CDR3 contains 14 residues. In DNA form, the CDR3 reads TGTGCCATCAGTGAACATATACCGAACACTGAAGCTTTCTTT. This codes for CAISEHIPNTEAFF.

In its sample, this clonotype was seen a few times. The V and J genes are TRBV15 and TRBJ2-7, with 7 nucleotides matching TRBD2. With V trimmed by 1 base and J by 3 bases, 3 bases remained unmatched. Germline V gene data show CDR1 as LNHNV and CDR2 as YYDKDF (reference sequence). This CDR3 is built from 14 residues. CDR3 sequence: CATSRVLADYEQYF. DNA of the CDR3: TGTGCCACCAGCAGAGTTCTAGCGGACTACGAGCAGTACTTC.

This sequence joins TRBV4-3 and TRBJ2-7; 9 nucleotides agree with TRBD1. The germline V gene encodes CDR1 LGHNA and CDR2 YSLEER. Trimming at V came to 5 bases and at J to 3 bases, leaving 5 bases not matched to a gene. This CDR3 is 14 amino acids long. CDR3 coding DNA: TGCGCCAGCAGCTACCGGGACAGGGACTACGAGCAGTACTTC. The encoded protein is CASSYRDRDYEQYF.

The J gene is TRBJ2-3, the V gene TRBV11-2; 13 nucleotides align to TRBD2. The V gene's germline CDR1 is SGHAT and CDR2 FQNNGV. J was trimmed by 4 bases and V by 5 bases; bases with no gene match: 6. This CDR3 region has 16 residues. Here the CDR3 DNA reads TGTGCCAGCAGCGCCCGACTAGCGGGAGGACCAGATACGCAGTATTTT. This sequence encodes CASSARLAGGPDTQYF.

The sample holds a few counts of this clonotype. The chain recombines TRBV5-1 with TRBJ2-5; TRBD1 aligns across 10 bases. The CDR3 spans 15 residues. V lost 0 bases to trimming and J lost 5 bases; unmatched junction nucleotides: 4. Germline values: CDR1 SGHRS, CDR2 YFSETQ. The CDR3 here is CASSLAGQGPETQYF. The CDR3 DNA reads as TGCGCCAGCAGCTTGGCGGGACAGGGGCCCGAGACCCAGTACTTC.

About this clonotype itself: A much larger clone lies a single base off, so this may be a read error. V is TRBV12-3 or TRBV12-4 and J is TRBJ2-4, with TRBD1 matching 12 bases. This CDR3 spans 14 amino acids. V lost 6 bases to trimming and J lost 9 bases; unmatched junction nucleotides: 6. CDR3 amino acids: CASRGTGGHSIQYF. The DNA of the CDR3 is TGTGCCAGCAGGGGGACAGGGGGCCACAGCATTCAGTACTTC.

CDR3 protein: CASSSSGTGVNTEAFF. The CDR3 region has the DNA TGTGCCAGCAGCTCCTCCGGGACGGGGGTGAACACTGAAGCTTTCTTT. V gene TRBV7-9 combines with J gene TRBJ1-1; maybe TRBD1 (5 bases). The V gene lost 4 bases and the J gene lost 0 bases, with 15 bases spanning the gap. In germline, CDR1 is SEHNR, CDR2 FQNEAQ (reference sequence). The CDR3 sequence is 16 residues long.

A few counts support this clonotype. The chain is built from TRBV5-1 and TRBJ1-2; 7 bases match TRBD1. V lost 4 bases to trimming and J lost 5 bases; unmatched junction nucleotides: 5. The V gene's germline CDR1 is SGHRS and CDR2 YFSETQ. The CDR3 is 13 residues long. CDR3 sequence reads: CASSNDRDYGYTF. CDR3 in DNA: TGCGCCAGCAGCAACGACAGGGATTATGGCTACACCTTC.

This clonotype was seen once. V usage is TRBV7-2 and J usage is TRBJ1-2, with a tentative D call TRBD1 (5 bases). CDR1 is SGHTA, CDR2 FQGNSA, per germline. V was shortened by 2 bases and J by 5 bases, with 12 bases between the two germline ends. The CDR3 is 14 amino acids. DNA for the CDR3: TGTGCCAGCAGCTTAACGAGGGCAGGGTATGGCTACACCTTC. Translated: CASSLTRAGYGYTF.

This sequence joins TRBV7-2 and TRBJ2-7; a weak D match, TRBD2 (6 bases). The CDR3 contains 16 residues. CDR1 and CDR2 from the germline V gene are SGHTA and FQGNSA. Trimming removed 1 base from V and 0 bases from J, with 13 bases in between. CDR3 nucleotides: TGTGCCAGCAGCTTAGATGGAGGGTCTAGCTCCTACGAGCAGTACTTC. This sequence encodes CASSLDGGSSSYEQYF. The full variable domain, its missing parts supplied by reference TRBV7-2 and TRBJ2-7, is GAGVSQSPSNKVTEKGKDVELRCDPISGHTALYWYRQSLGQGLEFLIYFQGNSAPDKSGLPSDRFSAERTGGSVSTLTIQRTQQEDSAVYLCASSLDGGSSSYEQYFGPGTRLTVT.

The chain links TRBV5-1 to TRBJ2-5; D is perhaps TRBD2 (5 bases). CDR3 length: 13 amino acids. Germline V CDR1 and CDR2: SGHRS, YFSETQ. Trimming left V 5 bases short and J 4 bases short, with 12 bases between. CDR3 in amino acids: CASRNEAGETQYF. In nucleotides, the CDR3 is TGCGCCAGCAGAAATGAGGCGGGAGAGACCCAGTACTTC.

This clonotype has more than one count but fewer than ten. The rearrangement links TRBV25-1 to TRBJ2-3; 8 bases match TRBD1. There are 15 residues in the CDR3. Per germline, CDR1 MGHDK and CDR2 SYGVNS. V dropped 6 bases and J dropped 4; count of bases not matched to a gene: 9. CDR3 coding DNA: TGTGCCAGCAGCCTCCGGGACAGGAGTGCAGATACGCAGTATTTT. Translation: CASSLRDRSADTQYF.

This clonotype occurred many times. The chain carries TRBV27 and TRBJ1-5; 7 positions agree with TRBD1. This CDR3 has 14 amino acids. Losses at the gene ends were 5 bases for V and 2 bases for J; bases not matched to a gene: 3. Germline CDR1 MNHEY, CDR2 SMNVEV (reference sequence). In nucleotides, the CDR3 is TGTGCCAGCAGTCGACAGGGTGGCAATCAGCCCCAGCATTTT. Translating it yields CASSRQGGNQPQHF.

This chain uses TRBV27 with TRBJ1-1; the D gene is possibly TRBD1 (5 bases). The V gene's germline CDR1 is MNHEY and CDR2 SMNVEV (reference sequence). V was pared by 1 base and J by 4 bases, with 13 bases between. This CDR3 comprises 15 residues. The CDR3 spells CASSLFSGGSTEAFF. DNA for the CDR3: TGTGCCAGCAGTTTATTTTCGGGGGGGAGCACTGAAGCTTTCTTT.

This clonotype was seen many times. The gene calls are TRBV5-1 and TRBJ2-2, with D hard to call. This CDR3 region has 14 residues. CDR1 and CDR2 from the germline V gene are SGHRS and YFSETQ. Trimming cost V 3 bases and J 4 bases, with 10 bases left between them. The CDR3 DNA reads TGCGCCAGCAGCTCTCCATCCTCCACCGGGGAGCTGTTTTTT. It translates to CASSSPSSTGELFF. The full variable domain, completed using reference TRBV5-1 and TRBJ2-2, is KAGVTQTPRYLIKTRGQQVTLSCSPISGHRSVSWYQQTPGQGLQFLFEYFSETQRNKGNFPGRFSGRQFSNSRSEMNVSTLELGDSALYLCASSSPSSTGELFFGEGSRLTVL.

This clonotype was counted a few times. The V gene is TRBV12-3 or TRBV12-4, the J gene TRBJ2-7; perhaps TRBD2 as D (5 bases). Trimming cost V 3 bases and J 4 bases, with 13 bases left between them. This CDR3 has 14 amino acids. The CDR3 DNA sequence: TGTGCCAGCAGTTTGAGGGCCACAGAATACGAGCAGTACTTC. This codes for CASSLRATEYEQYF.

This chain connects TRBV5-6 to TRBJ1-2; D is undetermined. The V end lost 1 base, the J end lost 4 bases, and 17 bases lay between the germline ends. Germline CDR1 SGHDT, CDR2 YYEEEE. This CDR3 has 16 amino acids. The CDR3 here is CASSLKQQGLSYGYTF. CDR3 DNA: TGTGCCAGCAGCTTGAAACAGCAAGGCCTTTCCTATGGCTACACCTTC.

V and J are TRBV4-1 and TRBJ2-1; 7 positions agree with TRBD2. V trimming: 1 base; J trimming: 0 bases; junction bases outside the gene matches: 6. Germline loops: CDR1 MGHRA, CDR2 YSYEKL. CDR3 length: 17 amino acids. The CDR3 region has the DNA TGCGCCAGCAGCCAAGCTTTTGGCGGGAGCTCCTACAATGAGCAGTTCTTC. Its translation is CASSQAFGGSSYNEQFF.

This chain connects TRBV4-2 to TRBJ2-7; TRBD2 matches at 12 bases. J gave up 0 bases and V 0 bases, and 12 bases lay outside the gene matches. The CDR3 sequence is 20 residues long. The germline gives CDR1 LGHNA, CDR2 YNFKEQ. CDR3 in DNA: TGTGCCAGCAGCCAAGATCCACCCCCTTCTAGCGGGGGGGCCTCCTACGAGCAGTACTTC. Translation: CASSQDPPPSSGGASYEQYF.

There are a few counts of this clonotype. This chain connects TRBV29-1 to TRBJ1-1, with D perhaps TRBD1 (5 bases). The length of the CDR3 is 13 residues. The V gene's germline CDR1 is SQVTM and CDR2 ANQGSEA. Trimming stripped 6 bases from V and 0 bases from J, with 11 bases between. The CDR3 DNA reads TGCAGCGTGGGGGACGGGATGAACACTGAAGCTTTCTTT. Protein product: CSVGDGMNTEAFF. Looking up the rest from reference TRBV29-1 and TRBJ1-1 gives the full variable domain: SAVISQKPSRDICQRGTSLTIQCQVDSQVTMMFWYRQQPGQSLTLIATANQGSEATYESGFVIDKFPISRPNLTFSTLTVSNMSPEDSSIYLCSVGDGMNTEAFFGQGTRLTVV.

This clonotype was picked up a small number of times. V is TRBV20-1 and J is TRBJ2-7; D may be TRBD2 (6 bases). V dropped 0 bases and J dropped 3 bases, with 18 bases sitting between them. CDR3 length: 16 residues. In germline, CDR1 is DFQATT, CDR2 SNEGSKA (reference sequence). The CDR3 DNA reads as TGCAGTGCTAGAGAGGCCCTACCGGGAGCCCACTACGAGCAGTACTTC. It yields the protein CSAREALPGAHYEQYF.

The genes are TRBV11-2 and TRBJ2-1, with a possible D match to TRBD2 (5 bases). This CDR3 comprises 12 residues. The germline V gene encodes CDR1 SGHAT and CDR2 FQNNGV. Trimming pared 4 bases from V and 9 bases from J, leaving 10 bases between. The CDR3 region is CASSSREPEQFF. CDR3 DNA sequence: TGTGCCAGCAGCTCAAGGGAGCCTGAGCAGTTCTTC.

The CDR3 DNA reads TGTGCCATCATTGGGACTAGCAACAATGAGCAGTTCTTC. Its protein is CAIIGTSNNEQFF. The rearrangement links TRBV10-3 to TRBJ2-1; 9 nucleotides agree with TRBD2. The J segment lost 5 bases and the V segment lost 7 bases, leaving 3 bases of the junction unmatched. Looked up from germline, CDR1 is ENHRY and CDR2 is SYGVKD. The CDR3 is made up of 13 amino acids.

The rearrangement joins TRBV28 to TRBJ2-1; D possibly corresponds to TRBD2 (5 bases). The CDR3 is 13 amino acids. The germline CDR1 and CDR2 sequences are MDHEN and SYDVKM. V shed 5 bases and J shed 7 bases, with 12 bases lying between them. CDR3: CASSKRVENEQFF. The CDR3 coding sequence is TGTGCCAGCAGTAAGAGGGTTGAAAATGAGCAGTTCTTC.

There are a few counts of this clonotype. The chain joins TRBV29-1 to TRBJ2-1, with unresolved D. The CDR3 runs to 13 residues. Per germline, CDR1 SQVTM and CDR2 ANQGSEA. The V end was cut by 5 bases, the J end by 2 bases, with 10 bases between. CDR3 coding DNA: TGCAGCGTTCGGCAGGCCACCTACAATGAGCAGTTCTTC. Translated: CSVRQATYNEQFF.

V is TRBV7-2 and J is TRBJ2-1, with D uncertain. CDR1 SGHTA and CDR2 FQGNSA come from the germline V gene. V was trimmed by 8 bases and J by 0 bases, leaving 11 bases between them. The CDR3 spans 14 residues. The CDR3 nucleotides are TGTGCCAGCGGCTCATGGAGCTCCTACAATGAGCAGTTCTTC. Translating it yields CASGSWSSYNEQFF.

This clonotype was seen more than once but under ten times. V usage is TRBV12-3 or TRBV12-4 and J usage is TRBJ2-5, with 11 bases matching TRBD2. The CDR3 is 16 amino acids. V gave up 6 bases and J gave up 4 bases; unmatched junction bases: 10. CDR3 in DNA: TGTGCCAGCAGCAGGGGACTAGCGGATGAGGCAGAGACCCAGTACTTC. It encodes CASSRGLADEAETQYF.

V gene TRBV20-1 combines with J gene TRBJ2-3, with 7 bases matching TRBD1. This CDR3 contains 16 residues. Trimming removed 4 bases from V and 4 bases from J; junction bases left unmatched: 14. Germline values: CDR1 DFQATT, CDR2 SNEGSKA (reference sequence). CDR3: CSATPLTGAGSDTQYF. The CDR3 region has the DNA TGCAGTGCTACGCCCCTTACAGGGGCAGGATCAGATACGCAGTATTTT.

This clonotype showed up many times. V and J are TRBV12-3 or TRBV12-4 and TRBJ2-1, with 11 bases that match TRBD2. V shed 3 bases and J 7 bases; nucleotides not matched to a gene: 2. There are 14 residues in the CDR3. The DNA for the CDR3 is TGTGCCAGCAGTTTTCTAGCGGGAGGAAATGAGCAGTTCTTC. Residues: CASSFLAGGNEQFF.

The rearrangement uses TRBV5-1 and TRBJ2-2; D uncertain. The CDR3 spans 16 residues. Germline V lookup: CDR1 SGHRS, CDR2 YFSETQ. The ends were cut back, 0 bases at V and 6 bases at J, with 15 bases in the middle. This CDR3 reads CASSLGPPPSAGELFF. In DNA, the CDR3 is TGCGCCAGCAGCTTGGGCCCCCCCCCGTCTGCCGGGGAGCTGTTTTTT. Together with reference TRBV5-1 and TRBJ2-2, the CDR3 gives the full variable domain: KAGVTQTPRYLIKTRGQQVTLSCSPISGHRSVSWYQQTPGQGLQFLFEYFSETQRNKGNFPGRFSGRQFSNSRSEMNVSTLELGDSALYLCASSLGPPPSAGELFFGEGSRLTVL.

The chain couples TRBV7-9 to TRBJ2-7; perhaps TRBD2 as D (8 bases). Germline V CDR1 and CDR2: SEHNR, FQNEAQ (reference sequence). V was cut by 5 bases and J by 7 bases, with 24 bases left in between. The CDR3 is made up of 16 amino acids. DNA of the CDR3: TGTGCCAGCAGCGCGACAGGGACTAGTGCCTTGTGGGAGCAGTACTTC. Translated, it gives CASSATGTSALWEQYF.

This chain uses TRBV7-9 with TRBJ1-4; 7 positions agree with TRBD1. V gave up 5 bases and J gave up 4 bases; unmatched junction bases: 10. The CDR3 extends over 16 amino acids. Germline CDR1 reads SEHNR; CDR2 reads FQNEAQ (reference sequence). The CDR3 sequence is CASSRPGTEINEKLFF. The CDR3 nucleotides read TGTGCCAGCAGCCGCCCGGGGACAGAGATTAATGAAAAACTGTTTTTT.